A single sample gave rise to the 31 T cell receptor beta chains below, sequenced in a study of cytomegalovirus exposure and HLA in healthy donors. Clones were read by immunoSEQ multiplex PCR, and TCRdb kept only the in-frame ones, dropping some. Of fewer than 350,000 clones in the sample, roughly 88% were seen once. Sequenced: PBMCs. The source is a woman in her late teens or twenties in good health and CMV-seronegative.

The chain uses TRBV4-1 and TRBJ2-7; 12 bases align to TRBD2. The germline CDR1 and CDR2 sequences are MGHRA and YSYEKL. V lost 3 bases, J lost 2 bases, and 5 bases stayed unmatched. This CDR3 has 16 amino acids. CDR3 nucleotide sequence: TGCGCCAGCAGCCAGGAGACTAGCGGGGGAACCTACGAGCAGTACTTC. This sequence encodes CASSQETSGGTYEQYF.

CDR3 nucleotide sequence: TGTGCCAGCAGTTTATGCCACCTAGGGGATCGGGACCAAGAGACCCAGTACTTC. It translates to CASSLCHLGDRDQETQYF. The rearrangement links TRBV28 to TRBJ2-5; D may be TRBD1 (5 bases). Germline V lookup: CDR1 MDHEN, CDR2 SYDVKM. Trimming stripped 0 bases from V and 0 bases from J, with 17 bases between. This CDR3 region has 18 residues.

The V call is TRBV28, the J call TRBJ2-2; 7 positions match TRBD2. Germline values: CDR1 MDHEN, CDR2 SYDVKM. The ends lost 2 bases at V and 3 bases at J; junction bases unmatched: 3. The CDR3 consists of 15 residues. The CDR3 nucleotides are TGTGCCAGCAGTTTAGGCGGGAGAGACACCGGGGAGCTGTTTTTT. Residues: CASSLGGRDTGELFF. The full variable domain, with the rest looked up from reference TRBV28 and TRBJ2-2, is DVKVTQSSRYLVKRTGEKVFLECVQDMDHENMFWYRQDPGLGLRLIYFSYDVKMKEKGDIPEGYSVSREKKERFSLILESASTNQTSMYLCASSLGGRDTGELFFGEGSRLTVL.

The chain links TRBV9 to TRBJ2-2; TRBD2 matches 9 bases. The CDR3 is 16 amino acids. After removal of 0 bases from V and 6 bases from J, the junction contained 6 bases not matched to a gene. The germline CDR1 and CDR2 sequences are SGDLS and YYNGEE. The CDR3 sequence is CASSVALREGPGELFF. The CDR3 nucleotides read TGTGCCAGCAGCGTAGCGTTGCGGGAGGGCCCCGGGGAGCTGTTTTTT.

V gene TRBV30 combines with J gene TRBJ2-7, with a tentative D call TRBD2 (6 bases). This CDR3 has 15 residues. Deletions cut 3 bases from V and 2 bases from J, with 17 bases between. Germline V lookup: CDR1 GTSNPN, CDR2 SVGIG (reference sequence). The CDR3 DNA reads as TGTGCCTGGAGAGAGGAGCTGACTAGAACCTACGAGCAGTACTTC. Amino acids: CAWREELTRTYEQYF.

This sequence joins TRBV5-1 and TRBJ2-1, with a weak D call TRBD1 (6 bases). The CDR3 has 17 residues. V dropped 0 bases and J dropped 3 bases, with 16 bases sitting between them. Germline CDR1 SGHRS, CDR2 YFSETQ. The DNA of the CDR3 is TGCGCCAGCAGCTTGGGTAAGGGACATATCGGCTACAATGAGCAGTTCTTC. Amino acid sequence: CASSLGKGHIGYNEQFF.

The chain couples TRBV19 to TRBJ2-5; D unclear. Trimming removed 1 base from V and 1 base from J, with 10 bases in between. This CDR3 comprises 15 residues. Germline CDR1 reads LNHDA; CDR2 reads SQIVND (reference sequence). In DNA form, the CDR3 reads TGTGCCAGTAGTATAGGAGGAAACGCCCAAGAGACCCAGTACTTC. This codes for CASSIGGNAQETQYF.

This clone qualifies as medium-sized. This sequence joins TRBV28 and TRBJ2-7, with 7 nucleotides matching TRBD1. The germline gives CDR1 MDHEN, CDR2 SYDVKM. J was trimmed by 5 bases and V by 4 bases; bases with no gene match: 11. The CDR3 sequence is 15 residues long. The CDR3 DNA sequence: TGTGCCAGCAGTTCCTTAACAGGGGCATCGCACGAGCAGTACTTC. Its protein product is CASSSLTGASHEQYF.

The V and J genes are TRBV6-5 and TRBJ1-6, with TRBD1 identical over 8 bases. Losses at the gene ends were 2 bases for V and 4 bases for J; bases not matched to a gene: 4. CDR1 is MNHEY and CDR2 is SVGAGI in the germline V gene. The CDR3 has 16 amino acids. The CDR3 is CASSYQGAEYNSPLHF. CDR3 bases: TGTGCCAGCAGTTACCAGGGGGCGGAATATAATTCACCCCTCCACTTT.

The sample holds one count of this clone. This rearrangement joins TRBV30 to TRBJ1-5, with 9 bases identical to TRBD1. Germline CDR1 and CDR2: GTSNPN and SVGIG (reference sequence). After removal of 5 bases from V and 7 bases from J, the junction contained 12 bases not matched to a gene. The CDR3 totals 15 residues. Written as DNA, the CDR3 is TGTGCCTGGGGTCGGCCGGGACAGGGTCGCCAGCCCCAGCATTTT. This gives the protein CAWGRPGQGRQPQHF.

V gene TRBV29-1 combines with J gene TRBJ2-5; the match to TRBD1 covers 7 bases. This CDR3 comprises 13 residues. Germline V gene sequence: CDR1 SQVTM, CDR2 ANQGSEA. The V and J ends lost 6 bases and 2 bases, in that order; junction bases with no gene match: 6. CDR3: CSVGTVLQETQYF. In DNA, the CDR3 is TGCAGCGTGGGGACAGTGTTACAAGAGACCCAGTACTTC. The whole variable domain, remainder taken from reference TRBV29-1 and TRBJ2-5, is SAVISQKPSRDICQRGTSLTIQCQVDSQVTMMFWYRQQPGQSLTLIATANQGSEATYESGFVIDKFPISRPNLTFSTLTVSNMSPEDSSIYLCSVGTVLQETQYFGPGTRLLVL.

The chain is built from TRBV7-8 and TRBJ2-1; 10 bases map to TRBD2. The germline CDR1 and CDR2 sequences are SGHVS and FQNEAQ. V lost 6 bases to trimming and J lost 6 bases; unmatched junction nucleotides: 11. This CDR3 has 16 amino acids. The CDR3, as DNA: TGTGCCAGCAGGACGGGACTAGCGAAGATACGCAATGAGCAGTTCTTC. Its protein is CASRTGLAKIRNEQFF.

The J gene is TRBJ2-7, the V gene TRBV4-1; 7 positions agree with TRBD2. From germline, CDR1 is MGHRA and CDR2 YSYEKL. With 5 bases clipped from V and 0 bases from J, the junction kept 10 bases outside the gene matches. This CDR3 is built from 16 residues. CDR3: CASSALLRGTSYEQYF. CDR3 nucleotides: TGCGCCAGCAGCGCCCTCTTGCGGGGGACCTCCTACGAGCAGTACTTC.

The CDR3 DNA sequence: TGTGCCAGCAGCTTGGCGACAGGGGAAAAACTGTTTTTT. It specifies CASSLATGEKLFF. The J gene is TRBJ1-4, the V gene TRBV5-6, with 7 bases lining up with TRBD1. CDR3 size: 13 residues. After removal of 0 bases from V and 8 bases from J, the junction contained 1 base not matched to a gene. Germline V gene data show CDR1 as SGHDT and CDR2 as YYEEEE.

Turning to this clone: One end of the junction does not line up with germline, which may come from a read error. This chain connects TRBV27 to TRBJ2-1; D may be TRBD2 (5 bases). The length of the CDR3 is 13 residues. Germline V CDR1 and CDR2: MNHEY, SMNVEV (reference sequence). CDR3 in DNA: TGTGCCAGCAGTTTACGGTGGTCGGCGGGCCGGCTCTTC. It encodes CASSLRWSAGRLF.

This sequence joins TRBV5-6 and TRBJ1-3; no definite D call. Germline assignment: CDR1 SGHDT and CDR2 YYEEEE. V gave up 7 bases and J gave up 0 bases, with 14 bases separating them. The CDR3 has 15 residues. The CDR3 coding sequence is TGTGCCAGCCGGGGAGGGCTGACCTCTGGAAACACCATATATTTT. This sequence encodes CASRGGLTSGNTIYF.

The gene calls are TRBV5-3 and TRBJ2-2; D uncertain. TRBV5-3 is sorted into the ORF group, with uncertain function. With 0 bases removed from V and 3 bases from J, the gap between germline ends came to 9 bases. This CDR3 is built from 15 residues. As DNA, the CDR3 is TGTGCCAGAAGCTTGGTAGCCAGCTACACCGGGGAGCTGTTTTTT. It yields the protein CARSLVASYTGELFF.

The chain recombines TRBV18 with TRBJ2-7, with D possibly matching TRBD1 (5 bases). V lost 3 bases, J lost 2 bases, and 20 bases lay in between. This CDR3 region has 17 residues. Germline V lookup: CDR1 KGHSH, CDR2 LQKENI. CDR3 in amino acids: CASSPPLRPVGAYEQYF. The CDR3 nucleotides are TGTGCCAGCTCACCCCCCCTTAGGCCAGTAGGGGCCTACGAGCAGTACTTC.

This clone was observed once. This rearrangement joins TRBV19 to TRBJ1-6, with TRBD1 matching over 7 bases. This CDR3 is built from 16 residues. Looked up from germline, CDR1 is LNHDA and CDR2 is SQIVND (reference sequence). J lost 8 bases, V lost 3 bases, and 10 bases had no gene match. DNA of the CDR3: TGTGCCAGTAGTATGACAGGGAAGATAGGGGATTCACCCCTCCACTTT. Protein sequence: CASSMTGKIGDSPLHF.

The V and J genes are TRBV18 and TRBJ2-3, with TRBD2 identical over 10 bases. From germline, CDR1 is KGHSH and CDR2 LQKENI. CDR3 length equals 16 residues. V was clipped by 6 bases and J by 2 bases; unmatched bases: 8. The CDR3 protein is CASSPSGLADTDTQYF. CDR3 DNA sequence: TGTGCCAGCTCGCCCTCCGGACTAGCGGACACAGATACGCAGTATTTT. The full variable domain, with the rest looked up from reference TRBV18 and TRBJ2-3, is NAGVMQNPRHLVRRRGQEARLRCSPMKGHSHVYWYRQLPEEGLKFMVYLQKENIIDESGMPKERFSAEFPKEGPSILRIQQVVRGDSAAYFCASSPSGLADTDTQYFGPGTRLTVL.

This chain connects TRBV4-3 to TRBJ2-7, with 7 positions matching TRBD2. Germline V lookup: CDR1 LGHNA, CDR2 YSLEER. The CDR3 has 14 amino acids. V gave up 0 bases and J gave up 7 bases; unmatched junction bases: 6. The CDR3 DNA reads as TGCGCCAGCAGCCAAGAAGTGGGGGGGTTGGAGCAGTACTTC. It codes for CASSQEVGGLEQYF.

The CDR3 here is CASSAEDRANTIYF. The CDR3 DNA is TGTGCCAGCAGCGCAGAGGACAGGGCGAACACCATATATTTT. The chain combines TRBV9 with TRBJ1-3; TRBD1 agrees at 8 bases. Looked up from germline, CDR1 is SGDLS and CDR2 is YYNGEE. The CDR3 sequence is 14 residues long. Trimming at V came to 3 bases and at J to 7 bases, leaving 6 bases not matched to a gene.

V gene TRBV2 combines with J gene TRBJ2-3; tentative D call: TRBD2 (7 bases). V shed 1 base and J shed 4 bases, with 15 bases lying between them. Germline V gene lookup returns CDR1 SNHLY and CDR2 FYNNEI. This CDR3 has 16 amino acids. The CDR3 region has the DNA TGTGCCAGCAGTGAAGGGGGGGGGCAGGGGCCAGATACGCAGTATTTT. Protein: CASSEGGGQGPDTQYF.

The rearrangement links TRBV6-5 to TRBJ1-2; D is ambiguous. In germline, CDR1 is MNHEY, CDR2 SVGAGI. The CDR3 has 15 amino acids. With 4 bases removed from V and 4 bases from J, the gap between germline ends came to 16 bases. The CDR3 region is CASSFQTPRVYGYTF. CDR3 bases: TGTGCCAGCAGTTTCCAGACCCCGAGGGTCTATGGCTACACCTTC.

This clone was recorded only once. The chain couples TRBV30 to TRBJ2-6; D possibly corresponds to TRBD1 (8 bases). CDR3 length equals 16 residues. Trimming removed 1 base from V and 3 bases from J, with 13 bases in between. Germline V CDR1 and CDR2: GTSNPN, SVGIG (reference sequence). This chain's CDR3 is CAWSDYRGGGANVLTF. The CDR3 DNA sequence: TGTGCCTGGAGTGATTACAGGGGGGGTGGGGCCAACGTCCTGACTTTC. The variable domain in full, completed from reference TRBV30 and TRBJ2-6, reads SQTIHQWPATLVQPVGSPLSLECTVEGTSNPNLYWYRQAAGRGLQLLFYSVGIGQISSEVPQNLSASRPQDRQFILSSKKLLLSDSGFYLCAWSDYRGGGANVLTFGAGSRLTVL.

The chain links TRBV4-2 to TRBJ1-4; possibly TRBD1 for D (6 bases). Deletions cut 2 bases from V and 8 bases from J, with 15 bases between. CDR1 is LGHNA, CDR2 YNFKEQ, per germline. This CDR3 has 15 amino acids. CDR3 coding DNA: TGTGCCAGCAGCCAAACAGGGACCCTGGGGGAAAAACTGTTTTTT. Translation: CASSQTGTLGEKLFF.

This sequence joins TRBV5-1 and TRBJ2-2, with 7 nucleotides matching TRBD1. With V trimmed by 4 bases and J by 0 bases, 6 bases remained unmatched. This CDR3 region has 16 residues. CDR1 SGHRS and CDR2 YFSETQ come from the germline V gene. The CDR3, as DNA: TGCGCCAGCAGCGGGACCGGGACAGCGAACACCGGGGAGCTGTTTTTT. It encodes CASSGTGTANTGELFF.

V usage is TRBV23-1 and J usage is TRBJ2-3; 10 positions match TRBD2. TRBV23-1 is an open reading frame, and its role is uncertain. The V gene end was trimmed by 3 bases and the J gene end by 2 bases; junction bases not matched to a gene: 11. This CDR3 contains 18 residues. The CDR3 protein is CASSHRALAGVPTDTQYF. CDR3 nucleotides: TGCGCCAGCAGTCACCGCGCTCTAGCGGGAGTCCCCACAGATACGCAGTATTTT.

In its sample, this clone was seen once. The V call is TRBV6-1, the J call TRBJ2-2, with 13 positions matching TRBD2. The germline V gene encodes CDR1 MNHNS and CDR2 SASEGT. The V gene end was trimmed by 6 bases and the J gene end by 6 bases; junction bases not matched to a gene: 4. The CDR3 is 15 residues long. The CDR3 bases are TGTGCCAGCAGCGGACTAGCGGGAGTGGCCGGGGAGCTGTTTTTT. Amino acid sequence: CASSGLAGVAGELFF.

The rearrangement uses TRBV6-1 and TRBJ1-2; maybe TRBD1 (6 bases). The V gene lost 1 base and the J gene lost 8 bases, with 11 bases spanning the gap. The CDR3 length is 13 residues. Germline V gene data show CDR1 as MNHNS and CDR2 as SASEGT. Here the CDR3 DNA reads TGTGCCAGCAGTGAAGTACAGGGTCGGGGCTACACCTTC. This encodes CASSEVQGRGYTF.

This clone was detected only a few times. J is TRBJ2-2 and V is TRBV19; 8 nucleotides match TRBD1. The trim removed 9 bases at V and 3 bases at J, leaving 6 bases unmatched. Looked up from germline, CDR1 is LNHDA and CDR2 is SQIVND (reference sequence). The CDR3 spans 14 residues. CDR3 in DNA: TGTGCCAGCCACCAGGGGGCTTACACCGGGGAGCTGTTTTTT. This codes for CASHQGAYTGELFF.